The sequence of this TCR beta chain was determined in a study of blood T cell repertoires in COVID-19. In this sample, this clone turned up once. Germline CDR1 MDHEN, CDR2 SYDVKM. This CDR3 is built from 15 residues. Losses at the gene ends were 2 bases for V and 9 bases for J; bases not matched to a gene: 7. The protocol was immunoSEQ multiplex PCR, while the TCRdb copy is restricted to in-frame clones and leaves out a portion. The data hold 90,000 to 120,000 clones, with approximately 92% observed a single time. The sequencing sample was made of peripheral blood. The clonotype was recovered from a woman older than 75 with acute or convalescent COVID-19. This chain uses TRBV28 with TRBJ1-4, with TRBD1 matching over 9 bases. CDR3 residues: CASSLPSGQGKKLFF. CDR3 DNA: TGTGCCAGCAGTTTACCCAGTGGACAGGGGAAAAAACTGTTTTTT.